The clone carrying this TCR beta chain appeared once. Its antigen is undetermined. Germline CDR1 SGDLS, CDR2 YYNGEE. CDR3 size: 15 residues. The ends lost 10 bases at V and 0 bases at J; junction bases unmatched: 8. This specimen comes from a study of cytomegalovirus exposure and HLA in healthy donors. Study-level findings and limits: The only immune exposure information that was available was CMV serostatus.

The primer mix had 60 Vbeta and 13 Jbeta primers. Sequencing was performed with immunoSEQ multiplex PCR; in TCRdb, only in-frame clones are kept and a portion is missing. The top ten hold around 1.2% of the sample, which has about 130,000 clones, roughly four fifths seen once. The V and J genes are TRBV9 and TRBJ2-3; 10 nucleotides match TRBD2. The TCR sequence derives from a girl aged 2 to 10 in good health and CMV-seronegative. The source material was PBMCs. The CDR3 DNA reads TGTGCCGGGTTAGAAGCGGGGGGGAGCACAGATACGCAGTATTTT. It specifies CAGLEAGGSTDTQYF.